The 9 T cell receptor beta chains presented below share a single source sample, sequenced in a study of cytomegalovirus exposure and HLA in healthy donors. The PCR made use of 60 Vbeta and 13 Jbeta primers. Method: immunoSEQ multiplex PCR; TCRdb's copy keeps in-frame clones and lacks some. The sample's table shows some 80,000 clones. The sequencing input was PBMCs. The receptors originated from a man aged 50 to 60 in good health and CMV-seropositive.

The chain couples TRBV7-2 to TRBJ1-2, with D possibly matching TRBD1 (5 bases). V dropped 1 base and J dropped 3 bases, with 6 bases sitting between them. Germline-derived CDR1 and CDR2 are SGHTA and FQGNSA. This CDR3 comprises 13 residues. The CDR3 region is CASSLEGYYGYTF. The CDR3 coding sequence is TGTGCCAGCAGCTTAGAGGGGTACTATGGCTACACCTTC.

The chain recombines TRBV5-1 with TRBJ1-2; D uncertain. With 0 bases removed from V and 1 base from J, the gap between germline ends came to 7 bases. The length of the CDR3 is 14 residues. The germline V gene encodes CDR1 SGHRS and CDR2 YFSETQ. CDR3 nucleotide sequence: TGCGCCAGCAGCTTGGGCGGGTTTAACTATGGCTACACCTTC. The encoded protein is CASSLGGFNYGYTF.

V usage is TRBV5-1 and J usage is TRBJ2-1, with TRBD1 identical over 7 bases. The length of the CDR3 is 14 residues. Germline V gene sequence: CDR1 SGHRS, CDR2 YFSETQ. J lost 3 bases, V lost 4 bases, and 4 bases had no gene match. This CDR3 reads CASSPGTDYNEQFF. As DNA, the CDR3 is TGCGCCAGCAGCCCGGGGACAGACTACAATGAGCAGTTCTTC.

The gene calls are TRBV5-1 and TRBJ2-1; 13 bases match TRBD2. This CDR3 spans 16 amino acids. In germline, CDR1 is SGHRS, CDR2 YFSETQ. Trimming cost V 4 bases and J 8 bases; bases outside gene matches: 9. CDR3 in amino acids: CASSPEGLAGMYEQFF. CDR3 coding DNA: TGCGCCAGCAGCCCTGAGGGACTAGCGGGAATGTATGAGCAGTTCTTC.

The chain uses TRBV5-1 and TRBJ2-4, with TRBD2 as a possible D gene (5 bases). The CDR3 has 15 residues. Germline V gene data show CDR1 as SGHRS and CDR2 as YFSETQ. Trimming stripped 4 bases from V and 0 bases from J, with 11 bases between. CDR3 nucleotide sequence: TGCGCCAGCAGCCCGAAAGGACTAGCCAAAAACATTCAGTACTTC. It translates to CASSPKGLAKNIQYF.

The chain recombines TRBV20-1 with TRBJ1-2, with a possible D match to TRBD1 (5 bases). In germline, CDR1 is DFQATT, CDR2 SNEGSKA (reference sequence). This CDR3 has 11 amino acids. Deletions cut 5 bases from V and 6 bases from J, with 10 bases between. CDR3 region: CSAPRQNGYTF. In DNA, the CDR3 is TGCAGTGCTCCTCGACAGAATGGCTACACCTTC.

V and J are TRBV11-2 and TRBJ1-2; perhaps TRBD1 as D (5 bases). Deletions cut 2 bases from V and 8 bases from J, with 18 bases between. This CDR3 comprises 15 residues. Germline CDR1 is SGHAT and CDR2 is FQNNGV. The CDR3 here is CASSLSPGGEWGYTF. As DNA, the CDR3 is TGTGCCAGCAGCTTATCCCCCGGGGGGGAATGGGGCTACACCTTC.

The chain is built from TRBV5-1 and TRBJ1-2; D is ambiguous. The CDR3 runs 13 residues. Trimming took 6 bases from V and 3 from J, leaving 12 bases between them. CDR1 and CDR2 from the germline V gene are SGHRS and YFSETQ. The CDR3 sequence: CASTDDWYYGYTF. The CDR3 nucleotides read TGCGCCAGCACCGACGACTGGTACTATGGCTACACCTTC.

This sequence joins TRBV30 and TRBJ2-3, with a weak D call TRBD1 (6 bases). The CDR3 totals 12 residues. V was shortened by 1 base and J by 14 bases, with 16 bases between the two germline ends. Germline V gene data show CDR1 as GTSNPN and CDR2 as SVGIG (reference sequence). In nucleotides, the CDR3 is TGTGCCTGGAGTGCCCAGGGGACACTAAGGTATTTT. Its protein is CAWSAQGTLRYF. Combining the CDR3 with reference TRBV30 and TRBJ2-3 gives the whole variable domain SQTIHQWPATLVQPVGSPLSLECTVEGTSNPNLYWYRQAAGRGLQLLFYSVGIGQISSEVPQNLSASRPQDRQFILSSKKLLLSDSGFYLCAWSAQGTLRYFGPGTRLTVL.